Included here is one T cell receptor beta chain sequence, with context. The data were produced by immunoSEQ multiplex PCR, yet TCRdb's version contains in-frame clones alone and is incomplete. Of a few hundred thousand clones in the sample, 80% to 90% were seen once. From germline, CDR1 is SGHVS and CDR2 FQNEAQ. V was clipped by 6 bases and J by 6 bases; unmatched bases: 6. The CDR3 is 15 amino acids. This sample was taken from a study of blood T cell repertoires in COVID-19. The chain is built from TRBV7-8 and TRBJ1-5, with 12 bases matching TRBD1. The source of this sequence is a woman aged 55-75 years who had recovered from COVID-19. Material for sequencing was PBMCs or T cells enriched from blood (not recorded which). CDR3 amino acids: CASRRDRGQSQPQHF. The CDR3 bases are TGTGCCAGCAGACGGGACAGGGGGCAAAGTCAGCCCCAGCATTTT.